This is a list of T cell receptor beta chains from one sample in a study of blood T cell repertoires in COVID-19. Sequencing was performed with immunoSEQ multiplex PCR; in TCRdb, only in-frame clones are kept and a portion is missing. Of fewer than 60,000 clones in the sample, more than 70% were seen once. The sample consisted of peripheral blood. Receptors originate from a human donor in a cohort sampled during active COVID-19. The CDR3 runs from the conserved cysteine through the conserved F or W. The order of the fields is D gene, clone size, J gene, V gene, CDR3 DNA, CDR3 protein. A D gene is named only where the DNA matches it firmly. Clone size is given for some rows only: seen once, a few or many times, or a class if the clone is expanded.

d_gene: .; abundance: once; j_gene: TRBJ1-4; v_gene: TRBV5-1; CDR3nt: TGCGCCAGCAGCTTCGGGGGGAGTACAACTAATGAAAAACTGTTTTTT; CDR3aa: CASSFGGSTTNEKLFF
d_gene: .; abundance: few; j_gene: TRBJ2-3; v_gene: TRBV4-1; CDR3nt: TGCGCCAGCAGCCAAGTGTTAATCGCGGGGAGCACAGATACGCAGTATTTT; CDR3aa: CASSQVLIAGSTDTQYF
d_gene: .; abundance: .; j_gene: TRBJ2-5; v_gene: TRBV29-1; CDR3nt: TGCAGCGTTTTAGGAGATAACCAAGAGACCCAGTACTTC; CDR3aa: CSVLGDNQETQYF
d_gene: TRBD2; abundance: once; j_gene: TRBJ2-3; v_gene: TRBV9; CDR3nt: TGTGCCAGCAGCTCCAGCGGGGGGGTATCTTGGGCAGATACGCAGTATTTT; CDR3aa: CASSSSGGVSWADTQYF
d_gene: TRBD1; abundance: .; j_gene: TRBJ2-2; v_gene: TRBV19; CDR3nt: TGTGCCAGTAATCCTGGGACAGCGAACACCGGGGAGCTGTTTTTT; CDR3aa: CASNPGTANTGELFF
d_gene: .; abundance: .; j_gene: TRBJ1-2; v_gene: TRBV5-6; CDR3nt: TGTGCCAGCGGTCGGCGGTCCGGCTACACCTTC; CDR3aa: CASGRRSGYTF
d_gene: TRBD1; abundance: few; j_gene: TRBJ1-6; v_gene: TRBV4-1; CDR3nt: TGCGCCAGCAGCCAAGATCGGAGACAGGGACCGAATTCACCCCTCCACTTT; CDR3aa: CASSQDRRQGPNSPLHF
d_gene: TRBD1; abundance: .; j_gene: TRBJ2-1; v_gene: TRBV28; CDR3nt: TGTGCCAGCAGTTCGGGACAGGGGAGGCTCTATGAGCAGTTCTTC; CDR3aa: CASSSGQGRLYEQFF
d_gene: .; abundance: .; j_gene: TRBJ1-5; v_gene: TRBV10-3; CDR3nt: TGTGCCATCAGTGAGCACGGGACAAGAGGGAATCAGCCCCAGCATTTT; CDR3aa: CAISEHGTRGNQPQHF
d_gene: .; abundance: .; j_gene: TRBJ2-2; v_gene: TRBV6-2/TRBV6-3; CDR3nt: TGTGCCAGCAGCCAAAGTAGGGGAACGAACACCGGGGAGCTGTTTTTT; CDR3aa: CASSQSRGTNTGELFF
d_gene: .; abundance: .; j_gene: TRBJ2-5; v_gene: TRBV5-1; CDR3nt: TGCGCCAGCAGCTCCCGAGAGACCCAGTACTTC; CDR3aa: CASSSRETQYF
d_gene: .; abundance: once; j_gene: TRBJ1-2; v_gene: TRBV27; CDR3nt: TGTGCCAGCAGTCCCCGGACCGGGGGGTATGGCTACACCTTC; CDR3aa: CASSPRTGGYGYTF
d_gene: .; abundance: .; j_gene: TRBJ2-3; v_gene: TRBV10-2; CDR3nt: TGCGCCAGCAGTGACGGCCAGGGGTGGGCAAATACGCAGTATTTT; CDR3aa: CASSDGQGWANTQYF
d_gene: TRBD1; abundance: .; j_gene: TRBJ1-4; v_gene: TRBV18; CDR3nt: TGTGCCAGCTCACCAAATGTTTTCGGGACAGGGGGTGAAAAACTGTTTTTT; CDR3aa: CASSPNVFGTGGEKLFF
d_gene: .; abundance: .; j_gene: TRBJ2-5; v_gene: TRBV3-1/TRBV3-2; CDR3nt: TGTGCCAGCAGCCAAAGGCGGAACCAAGAGACCCAGTACTTC; CDR3aa: CASSQRRNQETQYF
d_gene: .; abundance: .; j_gene: TRBJ2-7; v_gene: TRBV4-1; CDR3nt: TGCGCCAGCAGCCAAGACAGGGCAGGGGTAGCCTACGAGCAGTACTTC; CDR3aa: CASSQDRAGVAYEQYF
d_gene: .; abundance: .; j_gene: TRBJ1-2; v_gene: TRBV28; CDR3nt: TGTGCCAGCAGCACGACTTCAGCCTCTAACTATGGCTACACCTTC; CDR3aa: CASSTTSASNYGYTF
d_gene: .; abundance: few; j_gene: TRBJ1-5; v_gene: TRBV6-2/TRBV6-3; CDR3nt: TGTGCCAGCAGTTTGAGACATGATGGCTATCAGCCCCAGCATTTT; CDR3aa: CASSLRHDGYQPQHF
d_gene: TRBD2; abundance: .; j_gene: TRBJ2-1; v_gene: TRBV7-9; CDR3nt: TGTGCCAGCAGCTTCACGGGACTAGCGGGGGGGCGCGATGAGCAGTTCTTC; CDR3aa: CASSFTGLAGGRDEQFF
d_gene: .; abundance: .; j_gene: TRBJ1-2; v_gene: TRBV6-5; CDR3nt: TGTGCCAGCAGTTACTCTAACAGGTTCAACTATGGCTACACCTTC; CDR3aa: CASSYSNRFNYGYTF
d_gene: .; abundance: .; j_gene: TRBJ2-4; v_gene: TRBV7-2; CDR3nt: TGTGCCAGCAGCCAACAACCACGTGGGGGCGATGACATTCAGTACTTC; CDR3aa: CASSQQPRGGDDIQYF
d_gene: .; abundance: many; j_gene: TRBJ2-2; v_gene: TRBV7-9; CDR3nt: TGTGCCAGCAGCCCTGACAGACTTAACACCGGGGAGCTGTTTTTT; CDR3aa: CASSPDRLNTGELFF
d_gene: .; abundance: .; j_gene: TRBJ2-3; v_gene: TRBV19; CDR3nt: TGTGCCAGTAGTATTGGTCCTAGCCACACAGATACGCAGTATTTT; CDR3aa: CASSIGPSHTDTQYF
d_gene: .; abundance: .; j_gene: TRBJ1-2; v_gene: TRBV10-2; CDR3nt: TGCGCCAGCAGTGAGTGGGGGGGTTCGGGCTACACCTTC; CDR3aa: CASSEWGGSGYTF
d_gene: .; abundance: .; j_gene: TRBJ1-5; v_gene: TRBV12-5; CDR3nt: TGTGCTAGTGGCTCCCGTGAGCAGCCCCAGCATTTT; CDR3aa: CASGSREQPQHF
d_gene: TRBD1; abundance: .; j_gene: TRBJ1-2; v_gene: TRBV7-9; CDR3nt: TGTGCCAGCAGCTTGATTGACAGGGCCTATGGCTACACCTTC; CDR3aa: CASSLIDRAYGYTF
d_gene: .; abundance: .; j_gene: TRBJ2-7; v_gene: TRBV10-3; CDR3nt: TGTGCCATCAGCGAACCGACACACACCTACGAGCAGTACTTC; CDR3aa: CAISEPTHTYEQYF
d_gene: TRBD1; abundance: .; j_gene: TRBJ1-2; v_gene: TRBV4-2; CDR3nt: TGTGCCAGCAGCCAAGGGTGGGGACAGGGAGCCGGCGGCTACACCTTC; CDR3aa: CASSQGWGQGAGGYTF
d_gene: TRBD2; abundance: .; j_gene: TRBJ2-3; v_gene: TRBV19; CDR3nt: TGTGCCAGTAGTATTCGGGGACTAGCGGGGGGGGATACGCAGTATTTT; CDR3aa: CASSIRGLAGGDTQYF
d_gene: TRBD2; abundance: .; j_gene: TRBJ2-2; v_gene: TRBV7-2; CDR3nt: TGTGCCAGCAGACGAAGACTAGCGGGGGTGACCGGGGAGCTGTTTTTT; CDR3aa: CASRRRLAGVTGELFF
d_gene: .; abundance: .; j_gene: TRBJ1-3; v_gene: TRBV7-8; CDR3nt: TGTGCCAGCAGCTTAGCGTCGTGGAGCTCTGGAAACACCATATATTTT; CDR3aa: CASSLASWSSGNTIYF
d_gene: .; abundance: .; j_gene: TRBJ1-1; v_gene: TRBV18; CDR3nt: TGTGCCAGCTCACGGAGGGACTTGAACACTGAAGCTTTCTTT; CDR3aa: CASSRRDLNTEAFF
d_gene: TRBD1; abundance: .; j_gene: TRBJ1-4; v_gene: TRBV11-2; CDR3nt: TGTGCCAGCAGCTCAGGGGGGACGGCAGGTCATGAAAAACTGTTTTTT; CDR3aa: CASSSGGTAGHEKLFF
d_gene: .; abundance: .; j_gene: TRBJ1-1; v_gene: TRBV7-8; CDR3nt: TGTGCCAGCAGCTTAAGAGATGGCACTGAAGCTTTCTTT; CDR3aa: CASSLRDGTEAFF
d_gene: .; abundance: .; j_gene: TRBJ1-5; v_gene: TRBV6-5; CDR3nt: TGTGCCAGCACCCCGGCGGCGGGGATAAGGCAGCCCCAGCATTTT; CDR3aa: CASTPAAGIRQPQHF
d_gene: .; abundance: .; j_gene: TRBJ1-4; v_gene: TRBV4-3; CDR3nt: TGCGCCAGCAGCCAACAGGGGCAGGAAAAACTGTTTTTT; CDR3aa: CASSQQGQEKLFF
d_gene: TRBD1; abundance: .; j_gene: TRBJ1-5; v_gene: TRBV6-5; CDR3nt: TGTGCCAGCAGTTTACAGGGGTTGGGCAATCAGCCCCAGCATTTT; CDR3aa: CASSLQGLGNQPQHF
d_gene: .; abundance: once; j_gene: TRBJ1-6; v_gene: TRBV30; CDR3nt: TGTGCCTGGGCAACAGGGAATTCACCCCTCCACTTT; CDR3aa: CAWATGNSPLHF
d_gene: TRBD2; abundance: .; j_gene: TRBJ2-1; v_gene: TRBV3-1/TRBV3-2; CDR3nt: TGTGCCAGCAGCTACCCCGGGACTAGCGGGGGGGCCAATGAGCAGTTCTTC; CDR3aa: CASSYPGTSGGANEQFF
d_gene: TRBD2; abundance: .; j_gene: TRBJ2-1; v_gene: TRBV6-6; CDR3nt: TGTGCCAGCAAGTGGGGTAGCGGGGGGCGGAATGAGCAGTTCTTC; CDR3aa: CASKWGSGGRNEQFF
d_gene: TRBD2; abundance: .; j_gene: TRBJ2-2; v_gene: TRBV3-1/TRBV3-2; CDR3nt: TGTGCCAGCAGCCAACCAGTTCTAGCGGGGGACACCGGGGAGCTGTTTTTT; CDR3aa: CASSQPVLAGDTGELFF
d_gene: .; abundance: .; j_gene: TRBJ1-4; v_gene: TRBV5-5; CDR3nt: TGTGCCAGCAGTACCGTCGGAGCGGCTAATGAAAAACTGTTTTTT; CDR3aa: CASSTVGAANEKLFF
d_gene: TRBD1; abundance: .; j_gene: TRBJ1-6; v_gene: TRBV5-1; CDR3nt: TGCGCCAGCAGCTGGACAGGGGATAATTCACCCCTCCACTTT; CDR3aa: CASSWTGDNSPLHF
d_gene: TRBD1; abundance: .; j_gene: TRBJ2-5; v_gene: TRBV7-3; CDR3nt: TGTGCCAGCAGCTTATCCTCGCCGGGACAGGGGGAGACCCAGTACTTC; CDR3aa: CASSLSSPGQGETQYF
d_gene: TRBD1; abundance: few; j_gene: TRBJ1-6; v_gene: TRBV4-1; CDR3nt: TGCGCCAGCAGCCAAGAGGGGTTGGGACAGGAATGGAATAAATCACCCCTCCACTTT; CDR3aa: CASSQEGLGQEWNKSPLHF
d_gene: TRBD1; abundance: once; j_gene: TRBJ1-6; v_gene: TRBV2; CDR3nt: TGTGCCAGCAAACCGGAGACAGGGAATTCACCCCTCCACTTT; CDR3aa: CASKPETGNSPLHF
d_gene: .; abundance: .; j_gene: TRBJ2-7; v_gene: TRBV12-3/TRBV12-4; CDR3nt: TGTGCCAGCAGTTTAGGCGCTGGTTACGAGCAGTACTTC; CDR3aa: CASSLGAGYEQYF
d_gene: .; abundance: .; j_gene: TRBJ2-3; v_gene: TRBV11-1; CDR3nt: TGTGCCAGCAGCTTGGCAGCGGAACTCACAGATACGCAGTATTTT; CDR3aa: CASSLAAELTDTQYF
d_gene: .; abundance: .; j_gene: TRBJ2-2; v_gene: TRBV25-1; CDR3nt: TGTGCCAGCAGTGAAGGGCGTCCGCCCGGGGAGCTGTTTTTT; CDR3aa: CASSEGRPPGELFF
d_gene: TRBD1; abundance: .; j_gene: TRBJ2-7; v_gene: TRBV2; CDR3nt: TGTGCCAGCAGTAGGACAGGCGCCTACGAGCAGTACTTC; CDR3aa: CASSRTGAYEQYF
d_gene: TRBD1; abundance: .; j_gene: TRBJ2-1; v_gene: TRBV4-3; CDR3nt: TGCGCCAGCAGCCAAGGGGACAGGGGGATTTACAATGAGCAGTTCTTC; CDR3aa: CASSQGDRGIYNEQFF
d_gene: TRBD1; abundance: .; j_gene: TRBJ1-2; v_gene: TRBV7-9; CDR3nt: TGTGCCAGCAGCTTTGCCGGGACAGGGATTAACTATGGCTACACCTTC; CDR3aa: CASSFAGTGINYGYTF
d_gene: TRBD2; abundance: .; j_gene: TRBJ2-1; v_gene: TRBV11-3; CDR3nt: TGTGCCAGCAGCCCGGGGGGTCGCAACAATGAGCAGTTCTTC; CDR3aa: CASSPGGRNNEQFF
d_gene: .; abundance: .; j_gene: TRBJ1-2; v_gene: TRBV27; CDR3nt: TGTGCCAGCAGTTTCAGCCTATCGGGGTATGGCTACACCTTC; CDR3aa: CASSFSLSGYGYTF
d_gene: TRBD1; abundance: .; j_gene: TRBJ2-4; v_gene: TRBV5-1; CDR3nt: TGCGCCAGCAGCTCCGGGACAGGTGGGACCATTCAGTACTTC; CDR3aa: CASSSGTGGTIQYF
d_gene: .; abundance: .; j_gene: TRBJ1-1; v_gene: TRBV19; CDR3nt: TGTGCCAGTAGTATGGGGGGGGTTAGGACTGAAGCTTTCTTT; CDR3aa: CASSMGGVRTEAFF
d_gene: TRBD1; abundance: .; j_gene: TRBJ2-2; v_gene: TRBV18; CDR3nt: TGTGCCAGCTCAAAAGGACAGGGGAACACCGGGGAGCTGTTTTTT; CDR3aa: CASSKGQGNTGELFF